Following are 23 T cell receptor beta chains from one sample sequenced in a study of T cells after posttransplantation cyclophosphamide (dated by TCRdb to 2016 to 2018). The library was produced with the immunoSEQ multiplex PCR assay. TCRdb provides this immuneACCESS table in a form limited to in-frame rearrangements. Some clones are lacking; in checked studies, under half of them reflect an unresolved V gene, and why the rest are absent is not known. For this sample the table gives around 17,000 clones, of which around nine tenths were detected only once. Roughly 0.58% of the sample is held by the ten biggest clonotypes. Reading the label with the study, this specimen's treatment or condition is: high-dose cyclophosphamide on days +3 and +4 as single-agent GVHD prophylaxis. For conditioning, the PTCy patients got busulfan and fludarabine, then a related or unrelated marrow graft, followed by cyclophosphamide on days +3 and +4.

The input for sequencing was CD4+ T cells sorted from blood, taken after allogeneic stem cell transplant with posttransplant cyclophosphamide. The receptors were gathered from a male patient aged 55 to 69 who received an allogeneic stem cell transplant from a related donor and was CMV-positive. Following transplantation, T cells from the graft donor may be among those present.

This clone was picked up one time. V usage is TRBV27 and J usage is TRBJ2-2, with 13 bases that match TRBD2. CDR3 length equals 17 residues. Trimming took 3 bases from V and 0 from J; bases not matched to a gene: 1. In germline, CDR1 is MNHEY, CDR2 SMNVEV (reference sequence). The DNA for the CDR3 is TGTGCCAGCAGTTTCGGACTAGCGGGGGCGAACACCGGGGAGCTGTTTTTT. Translation: CASSFGLAGANTGELFF.

V usage is TRBV4-2 and J usage is TRBJ1-4; D may be TRBD1 (5 bases). CDR1 is LGHNA, CDR2 YNFKEQ, per germline. Between the trimmed V and J ends, which lost 0 bases and 8 bases, there was a span of 13 bases. The CDR3 totals 15 residues. In nucleotides, the CDR3 is TGTGCCAGCAGCCAAGATCGGCAGGGAGGGGAAAAACTGTTTTTT. Amino acids: CASSQDRQGGEKLFF.

V usage is TRBV18 and J usage is TRBJ2-5, with 7 bases matching TRBD1. The DNA matches TRBJ2-7 better at its end, which makes the J call doubtful. CDR1 KGHSH and CDR2 LQKENI come from the germline V gene. The CDR3 extends over 13 amino acids. In nucleotides, the CDR3 is TGTGCCAGCTCACCTGGGACAGTCTACGAGCAGTACTTC. Protein product: CASSPGTVYEQYF.

The chain has TRBV28 and TRBJ1-2; 8 nucleotides match TRBD1. Germline V gene sequence: CDR1 MDHEN, CDR2 SYDVKM. Trimming removed 4 bases from V and 7 bases from J; junction bases left unmatched: 11. CDR3 length: 15 residues. The CDR3 spells CASSSRRRTGSGYTF. For the CDR3, the DNA is TGTGCCAGCAGTTCAAGACGCAGGACAGGGAGTGGCTACACCTTC.

The chain combines TRBV5-1 with TRBJ2-5; 7 nucleotides line up with TRBD1. Germline V gene sequence: CDR1 SGHRS, CDR2 YFSETQ. The CDR3 runs 15 residues. J was trimmed by 3 bases and V by 4 bases; bases with no gene match: 9. This CDR3 is CASSRRQGIEETQYF. In DNA, the CDR3 is TGCGCCAGCAGCCGAAGACAGGGCATCGAAGAGACCCAGTACTTC.

In this sample, this clone turned up once. The chain recombines TRBV7-9 with TRBJ1-1; no definite D call. This CDR3 has 14 amino acids. Trimming shortened V by 0 bases and J by 7 bases, and 12 bases separated the two germline ends. CDR1 is SEHNR and CDR2 is FQNEAQ in the germline V gene (reference sequence). The DNA for the CDR3 is TGTGCCAGCAGCTTAGCGCGGGGAGGAGGTGAAGCTTTCTTT. It encodes CASSLARGGGEAFF. Looking up the rest from reference TRBV7-9 and TRBJ1-1 gives the full variable domain: DTGVSQNPRHKITKRGQNVTFRCDPISEHNRLYWYRQTLGQGPEFLTYFQNEAQLEKSRLLSDRFSAERPKGSFSTLEIQRTEQGDSAMYLCASSLARGGGEAFFGQGTRLTVV.

This chain connects TRBV6-1 to TRBJ1-1; 7 bases are a match to TRBD1. CDR1 is MNHNS and CDR2 is SASEGT in the germline V gene. V was pared by 6 bases and J by 2 bases, with 6 bases of the junction left unmatched. The CDR3 length is 14 residues. DNA of the CDR3: TGTGCCAGCAGGAGGGGACAGCCCAACACTGAAGCTTTCTTT. Translation: CASRRGQPNTEAFF.

The chain combines TRBV7-2 with TRBJ2-5, with D perhaps TRBD2 (5 bases). The CDR3 is 12 residues long. The V end was cut by 5 bases, the J end by 4 bases, with 8 bases between. In germline, CDR1 is SGHTA, CDR2 FQGNSA. In nucleotides, the CDR3 is TGTGCCAGCAGCCGGAGCGGAGAGACCCAGTACTTC. Protein sequence: CASSRSGETQYF.

The chain is built from TRBV4-1 and TRBJ1-4; TRBD1 is a possible D gene (5 bases). Germline assignment: CDR1 MGHRA and CDR2 YSYEKL. The CDR3 spans 17 residues. Trimming removed 7 bases at V and 6 bases at J, with 24 bases between. The CDR3 DNA is TGCGCCAGCAACAATTTCAGGGTGACGGACAAGGATGAAAAACTGTTTTTT. This sequence encodes CASNNFRVTDKDEKLFF.

This chain uses TRBV4-3 with TRBJ2-3; 8 bases match TRBD2. This CDR3 is built from 17 residues. The germline V gene has CDR1 LGHNA and CDR2 YSLEER. V lost 5 bases, J lost 0 bases, and 10 bases stayed unmatched. This CDR3 is CASSSTTSAPSTDTQYF. The CDR3 region has the DNA TGCGCCAGCAGCTCGACGACTAGCGCCCCTAGCACAGATACGCAGTATTTT.

This rearrangement joins TRBV4-2 to TRBJ2-5, with 8 positions matching TRBD2. V lost 2 bases to trimming and J lost 1 base; unmatched junction nucleotides: 3. The CDR3 covers 15 residues. Looked up from germline, CDR1 is LGHNA and CDR2 is YNFKEQ. The CDR3: CASSQFRGGQETQYF. DNA of the CDR3: TGTGCCAGCAGCCAATTTCGGGGGGGCCAAGAGACCCAGTACTTC.

The rearrangement uses TRBV7-2 and TRBJ1-5; no reliable D call. V was cut by 3 bases and J by 4 bases, with 16 bases left in between. The CDR3 is 16 amino acids. Germline CDR1 and CDR2: SGHTA and FQGNSA. The CDR3 nucleotides are TGTGCCAGCAGCTTTTTCAGGACCCGGGGAAATCAGCCCCAGCATTTT. It translates to CASSFFRTRGNQPQHF.

The chain carries TRBV5-1 and TRBJ2-7, with D possibly being TRBD2 (5 bases). The CDR3 runs to 15 residues. V was clipped by 0 bases and J by 0 bases, with 10 bases between them. CDR1 is SGHRS and CDR2 is YFSETQ in the germline V gene. The CDR3 loop is CASSLVPGSSYEQYF. CDR3 DNA: TGCGCCAGCAGCTTGGTCCCGGGGAGCTCCTACGAGCAGTACTTC.

The J gene is TRBJ1-2, the V gene TRBV5-1; TRBD1 agrees at 9 bases. Germline V gene lookup returns CDR1 SGHRS and CDR2 YFSETQ. With V trimmed by 2 bases and J by 3 bases, 5 bases remained unmatched. The CDR3 loop spans 15 amino acids. The CDR3 nucleotides are TGCGCCAGCAGCTTACAGGGGGCGCGCGACTATGGCTACACCTTC. It specifies CASSLQGARDYGYTF.

The chain couples TRBV5-4 to TRBJ1-1; perhaps TRBD1 as D (5 bases). V shed 4 bases and J shed 1 base, with 20 bases lying between them. This CDR3 contains 17 residues. Per the germline V gene, CDR1 is SGHNT and CDR2 is YYREEE (reference sequence). CDR3 sequence (DNA): TGTGCCAGCAGCAAAGGGACTTCTAAAGGGGCGAACACTGAAGCTTTCTTT. This translates into CASSKGTSKGANTEAFF.

V and J are TRBV11-2 and TRBJ2-5, with a tentative D call TRBD2 (6 bases). This CDR3 is 17 amino acids long. The germline gives CDR1 SGHAT, CDR2 FQNNGV. Trimming pared 3 bases from V and 2 bases from J, leaving 19 bases between. CDR3 in amino acids: CASSLGTRAGRQETQYF. In DNA form, the CDR3 reads TGTGCCAGCAGCTTGGGTACTAGGGCAGGGAGGCAAGAGACCCAGTACTTC.

The rearrangement links TRBV6-5 to TRBJ1-2; 7 bases are a match to TRBD1. CDR1 is MNHEY, CDR2 SVGAGI, per germline. V was clipped by 5 bases and J by 5 bases; unmatched bases: 8. The CDR3 contains 14 residues. CDR3 DNA sequence: TGTGCCAGCAGTGCCCAAGGACAGGTTTATGGCTACACCTTC. The encoded protein is CASSAQGQVYGYTF.

The chain recombines TRBV4-1 with TRBJ2-1; the D gene is possibly TRBD2 (7 bases). The CDR3 extends over 18 amino acids. The germline V gene encodes CDR1 MGHRA and CDR2 YSYEKL. V dropped 1 base and J dropped 6 bases, with 22 bases sitting between them. The CDR3 here is CASSQGLRGGTVGNEQFF. The CDR3 nucleotides are TGCGCCAGCAGCCAAGGACTTAGGGGGGGCACGGTAGGCAATGAGCAGTTCTTC.

The rearrangement joins TRBV5-1 to TRBJ2-1; the match to TRBD2 covers 7 bases. After removal of 0 bases from V and 6 bases from J, the junction contained 6 bases not matched to a gene. Germline CDR1 reads SGHRS; CDR2 reads YFSETQ. The CDR3 is 15 amino acids. CDR3 DNA: TGCGCCAGCAGCTTGGGAGCGGGGATCGGCAATGAGCAGTTCTTC. This codes for CASSLGAGIGNEQFF.

The chain recombines TRBV23-1 with TRBJ2-4; TRBD2 matches at 8 bases. TRBV23-1 is an open reading frame whose function is uncertain. The ends lost 10 bases at V and 0 bases at J; junction bases unmatched: 8. This CDR3 spans 15 amino acids. CDR3 in amino acids: CATIGGDRAKNIQYF. The CDR3 region has the DNA TGCGCCACCATCGGGGGGGATCGAGCCAAAAACATTCAGTACTTC.

This rearrangement joins TRBV27 to TRBJ1-2; no clear D gene. Germline V gene data show CDR1 as MNHEY and CDR2 as SMNVEV (reference sequence). V was trimmed by 3 bases and J by 8 bases, leaving 13 bases between them. The CDR3 covers 13 residues. In DNA form, the CDR3 reads TGTGCCAGCAGTTTGAATTCGGAGAGAGGCTACACCTTC. Its translation: CASSLNSERGYTF.

The rearrangement joins TRBV5-6 to TRBJ1-2; 10 bases map to TRBD1. The CDR3 sequence is 14 residues long. Germline CDR1 SGHDT, CDR2 YYEEEE. J gave up 4 bases and V 0 bases, and 0 bases lay outside the gene matches. The CDR3 DNA reads as TGTGCCAGCAGCTTGGGGACAGGGGGCTATGGCTACACCTTC. Translated: CASSLGTGGYGYTF.

The chain recombines TRBV9 with TRBJ1-6, with D possibly being TRBD1 (5 bases). This CDR3 spans 15 amino acids. V lost 0 bases and J lost 9, with 13 bases in between. The V gene's germline CDR1 is SGDLS and CDR2 YYNGEE. The CDR3 here is CASSVGGAIGSPLHF. CDR3 DNA: TGTGCCAGCAGCGTAGGCGGGGCGATCGGTTCACCCCTCCACTTT.